One and the same sample provided the 7 T cell receptor beta chains below, sequenced in a study of shared clonotypes between healthy human individuals. Generated by immunoSEQ multiplex PCR, the TCRdb table keeps only in-frame clones and is missing some. The data hold more than 550,000 clones, with about 92% observed a single time. The source material was memory CD8+ T cells from PBMCs. Subset here: CD45RO+ cells pooled with CCR7-negative TemRA cells. The origin of the receptors is a man between 18 and 35 years old in good health. Some clones in this sample may be carry-over from other donors' samples.

This clone came up once. The chain joins TRBV7-8 to TRBJ2-1, with a weak D call TRBD1 (6 bases). V was trimmed by 6 bases and J by 0 bases, leaving 24 bases between them. Per germline, CDR1 SGHVS and CDR2 FQNEAQ. CDR3 size: 19 residues. The CDR3 nucleotides read TGTGCCAGCAGGGGTTCTTTGGGGTGGGACACGAGCTCCTACAATGAGCAGTTCTTC. Translating gives CASRGSLGWDTSSYNEQFF.

About this clone: Distinct nucleotide sequences in the sample also encode this CDR3. The chain uses TRBV5-6 and TRBJ2-7; D tentatively fits TRBD1 or TRBD2 (6 bases each). This CDR3 contains 14 residues. V was trimmed by 2 bases and J by 0 bases, leaving 9 bases between them. Germline CDR1 reads SGHDT; CDR2 reads YYEEEE. The CDR3 nucleotides are TGTGCCAGCAGCTTAGGGGGGAGCTCCTACGAGCAGTACTTC. Its protein product is CASSLGGSSYEQYF.

This chain links TRBV9 with TRBJ2-3; D remains ambiguous. In germline, CDR1 is SGDLS, CDR2 YYNGEE. V was pared by 3 bases and J by 6 bases, with 11 bases between. This CDR3 contains 13 residues. The CDR3 coding sequence is TGTGCCAGCAGCGACGGTAGGTGGGATACGCAGTATTTT. It yields the protein CASSDGRWDTQYF.

This chain links TRBV6-4 with TRBJ1-4; 9 nucleotides match TRBD1. Trimming removed 5 bases from V and 5 bases from J; junction bases left unmatched: 12. Looked up from germline, CDR1 is MRHNA and CDR2 is SNTAGT. The CDR3 runs 17 residues. Here the CDR3 DNA reads TGTGCCAGCAGTCGTCCCGGGACAGGGCCCGACAATGAAAAACTGTTTTTT. Translating it yields CASSRPGTGPDNEKLFF.

J is TRBJ2-2 and V is TRBV6-5; no firm D call. Per the germline V gene, CDR1 is MNHEY and CDR2 is SVGAGI. V lost 7 bases, J lost 3 bases, and 12 bases lay in between. This CDR3 is built from 14 residues. Here the CDR3 reads CASTIGRYTGELFF. CDR3 nucleotide sequence: TGTGCCAGCACGATCGGACGGTACACCGGGGAGCTGTTTTTT.

The chain has TRBV18 and TRBJ1-4, with D possibly matching TRBD1 (5 bases). The CDR3 covers 14 residues. The V end lost 5 bases, the J end lost 3 bases, and 10 bases lay between the germline ends. CDR1 is KGHSH, CDR2 LQKENI, per germline. Here the CDR3 reads CASSSVGPNEKLFF. The DNA for the CDR3 is TGTGCCAGCTCATCGGTGGGACCTAATGAAAAACTGTTTTTT. Full variable domain (remainder filled in from reference TRBV18 and TRBJ1-4): NAGVMQNPRHLVRRRGQEARLRCSPMKGHSHVYWYRQLPEEGLKFMVYLQKENIIDESGMPKERFSAEFPKEGPSILRIQQVVRGDSAAYFCASSSVGPNEKLFFGSGTQLSVL.

The genes are TRBV4-1 and TRBJ2-1, with 12 bases identical to TRBD2. Germline V lookup: CDR1 MGHRA, CDR2 YSYEKL. V gave up 5 bases and J gave up 8 bases; unmatched junction bases: 4. The length of the CDR3 is 14 residues. The CDR3 sequence: CASSAGLAGDEQFF. CDR3 nucleotide sequence: TGCGCCAGCAGCGCGGGACTAGCGGGCGATGAGCAGTTCTTC.